The text below deals with one T cell receptor beta chain. Given a much more abundant clone one base away, this may be a read error. This sample was included in a study of tumor-infiltrating lymphocytes in primary liver carcinoma. Overall study context: Patients were both men and women, whose ages ran from 30 to 69 years. Staging placed the tumors at T1-T3 N0M0, and they measured about 4 to 10 cm across.

TCR beta cDNA came from around 0.5 ug total RNA, primed with a constant-region primer. Slightly modified ARM-PCR, run as three nested multiplex PCR rounds, produced the TCR beta libraries. Rounds one and two of PCR, each of around 9 cycles, were primed with TRBV1-TRBV30 forward primers and a C-beta reverse primer. TCRdb independently ran MiXCR on the multiplex PCR reads; one entry per CDR3 protein. Of 100,000 to 150,000 distinct CDR3 sequences in the sample, 64% are singletons; the top ten hold about 8%. Extraction of RNA together with DNA used 20-30 mg of unsorted bulk tissue. Germline V CDR1 and CDR2: MRHNA, SNTAGT. The CDR3 spans 15 residues. V gave up 0 bases and J gave up 8 bases; unmatched junction bases: 6.

The rearrangement joins TRBV6-4 to TRBJ2-1; 8 nucleotides line up with TRBD2. The clonotype was recovered from an older woman with primary liver carcinoma and hepatitis B virus infection. The specimen was liver tumor tissue from sampling region 3. Subset of the sample: tumor region T3, left-lateral pole. The CDR3 DNA follows: TGTGCCAGCAGTGACTCTGGCGGGGGGATAGATGAGCAGTTCTTC. Its protein is CASSDSGGGIDEQFF.